This TCR beta chain was observed in a study of beta chain features in type 1 diabetes. Study at large: Regarding age, gender and cell yields, patients proved similar to healthy donors. All samples yielded around 98,000,000 examined sorted cells.

Donors underwent one heparinised blood draw, about 0.12 L on average. Expressed TCRB transcripts were sequenced, since all the RNA that had been isolated was reverse transcribed. The average output of naive, central memory and regulatory T cell samples was several million reads. The method was immunoSEQ multiplex PCR; TCRdb's version includes in-frame clones alone and lacks a portion of them. This sample has around 290,000 clones; approximately 8.1% occur once, and the top ten carry roughly 0.94%. The origin of this receptor is a woman aged 18-30 years in good health. The sequenced sample consisted of central memory CD4+ T cells from blood.

CDR3 coding DNA: TGTGCCAGTAGTATGGTAAGGGGAGGGGTCCGGCAGCCCCAGCATTTT. Residues: CASSMVRGGVRQPQHF. The J gene is TRBJ1-5, the V gene TRBV19, with D perhaps TRBD1 (5 bases). This CDR3 has 16 residues. Trimming cost V 3 bases and J 7 bases, with 19 bases left between them. CDR1 and CDR2 from the germline V gene are LNHDA and SQIVND (reference sequence).